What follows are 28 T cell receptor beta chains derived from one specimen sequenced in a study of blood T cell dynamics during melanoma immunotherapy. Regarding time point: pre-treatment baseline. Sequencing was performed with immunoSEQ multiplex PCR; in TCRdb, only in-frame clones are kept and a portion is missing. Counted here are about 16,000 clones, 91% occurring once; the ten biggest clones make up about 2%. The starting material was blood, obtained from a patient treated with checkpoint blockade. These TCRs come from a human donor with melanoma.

The CDR3 loop reads CASSEGRYAEAFF. The CDR3 DNA is TGTGCCAGCAGTGAAGGGAGGTACGCTGAAGCTTTCTTT. The V call is TRBV25-1, the J call TRBJ1-1; D gene uncertain. The V end lost 2 bases, the J end lost 6 bases, and 10 bases lay between the germline ends. Per the germline V gene, CDR1 is MGHDK and CDR2 is SYGVNS. The CDR3 sequence is 13 residues long.

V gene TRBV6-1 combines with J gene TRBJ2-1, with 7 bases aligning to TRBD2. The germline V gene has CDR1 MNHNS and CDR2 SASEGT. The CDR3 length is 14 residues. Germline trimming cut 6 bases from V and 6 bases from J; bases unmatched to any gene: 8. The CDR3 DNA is TGTGCCAGCAGGGGGCCAGGGAGGGGCAATGAGCAGTTCTTC. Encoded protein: CASRGPGRGNEQFF.

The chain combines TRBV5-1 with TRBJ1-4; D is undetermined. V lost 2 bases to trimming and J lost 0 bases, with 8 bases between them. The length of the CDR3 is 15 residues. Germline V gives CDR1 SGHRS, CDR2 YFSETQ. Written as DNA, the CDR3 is TGCGCCAGCAGCTTTTCGCAGCCAACTAATGAAAAACTGTTTTTT. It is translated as CASSFSQPTNEKLFF.

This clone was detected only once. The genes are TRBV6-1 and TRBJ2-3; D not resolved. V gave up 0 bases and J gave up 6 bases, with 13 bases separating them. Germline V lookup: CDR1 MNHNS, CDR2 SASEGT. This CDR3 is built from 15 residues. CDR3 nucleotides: TGTGCCAGCAGTGAAGCGGTTACACCCGGGGATACGCAGTATTTT. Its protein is CASSEAVTPGDTQYF.

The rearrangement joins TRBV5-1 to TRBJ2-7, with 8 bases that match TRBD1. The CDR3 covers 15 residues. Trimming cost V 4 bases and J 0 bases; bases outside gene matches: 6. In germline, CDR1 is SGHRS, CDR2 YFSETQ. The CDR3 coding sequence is TGCGCCAGCAGCAATGACAGGGGCGCCTCCTACGAGCAGTACTTC. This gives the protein CASSNDRGASYEQYF.

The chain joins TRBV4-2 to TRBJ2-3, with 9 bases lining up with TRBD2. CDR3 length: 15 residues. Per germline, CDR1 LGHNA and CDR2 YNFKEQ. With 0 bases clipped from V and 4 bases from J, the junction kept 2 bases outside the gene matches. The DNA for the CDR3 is TGTGCCAGCAGCCAAGATCGCGGGGGGGCAGATACGCAGTATTTT. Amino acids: CASSQDRGGADTQYF.

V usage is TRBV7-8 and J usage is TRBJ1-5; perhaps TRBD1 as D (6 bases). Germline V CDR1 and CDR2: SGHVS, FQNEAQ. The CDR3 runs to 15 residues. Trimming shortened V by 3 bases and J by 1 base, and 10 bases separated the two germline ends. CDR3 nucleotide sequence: TGTGCCAGCAGCTTGGCGGGACACAGCAATCAGCCCCAGCATTTT. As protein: CASSLAGHSNQPQHF.

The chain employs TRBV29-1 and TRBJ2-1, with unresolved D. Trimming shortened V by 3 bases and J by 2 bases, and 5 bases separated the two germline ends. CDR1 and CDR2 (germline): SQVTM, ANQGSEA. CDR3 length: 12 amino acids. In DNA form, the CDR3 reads TGCAGCGTTGACTTACCCTACAATGAGCAGTTCTTC. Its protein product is CSVDLPYNEQFF.

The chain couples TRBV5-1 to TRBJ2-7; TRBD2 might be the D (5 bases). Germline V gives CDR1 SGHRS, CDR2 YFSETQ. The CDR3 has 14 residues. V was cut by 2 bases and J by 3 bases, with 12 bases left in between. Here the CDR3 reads CASSLAAENYEQYF. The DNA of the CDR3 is TGCGCCAGCAGCTTAGCGGCAGAGAACTACGAGCAGTACTTC.

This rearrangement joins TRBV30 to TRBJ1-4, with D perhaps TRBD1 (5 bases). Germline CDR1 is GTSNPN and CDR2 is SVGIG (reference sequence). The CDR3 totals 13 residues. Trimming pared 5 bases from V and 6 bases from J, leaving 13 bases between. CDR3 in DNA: TGTGCCTGGGACCCCGGGACGCATGAAAAACTGTTTTTT. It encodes CAWDPGTHEKLFF.

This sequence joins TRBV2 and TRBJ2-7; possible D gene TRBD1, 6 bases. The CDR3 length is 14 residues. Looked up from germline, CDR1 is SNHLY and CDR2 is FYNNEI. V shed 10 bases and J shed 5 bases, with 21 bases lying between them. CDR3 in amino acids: CATKAGARFDEQYF. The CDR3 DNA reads TGTGCCACCAAAGCAGGGGCCAGGTTCGACGAGCAGTACTTC.

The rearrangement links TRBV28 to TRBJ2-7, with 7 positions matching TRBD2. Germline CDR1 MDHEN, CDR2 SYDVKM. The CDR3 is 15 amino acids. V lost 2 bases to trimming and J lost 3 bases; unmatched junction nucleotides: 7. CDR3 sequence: CASSLRGGRSYEQYF. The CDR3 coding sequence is TGTGCCAGCAGTTTAAGGGGAGGGCGGAGCTACGAGCAGTACTTC.

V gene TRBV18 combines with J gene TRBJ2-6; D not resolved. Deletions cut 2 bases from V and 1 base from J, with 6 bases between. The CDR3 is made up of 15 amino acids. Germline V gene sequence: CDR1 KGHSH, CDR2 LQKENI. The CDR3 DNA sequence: TGTGCCAGCTCACCAGGAATATCTGGGGCCAACGTCCTGACTTTC. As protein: CASSPGISGANVLTF.

The CDR3 sequence is CASSLSQQGLGSPLHF. CDR3 sequence (DNA): TGTGCCAGCAGCTTAAGCCAACAGGGGCTGGGTTCACCCCTCCACTTT. The rearrangement uses TRBV7-6 and TRBJ1-6, with 7 bases lining up with TRBD1. The length of the CDR3 is 16 residues. Per germline, CDR1 SGHVS and CDR2 FNYEAQ. Trimming took 2 bases from V and 9 from J; bases not matched to a gene: 10.

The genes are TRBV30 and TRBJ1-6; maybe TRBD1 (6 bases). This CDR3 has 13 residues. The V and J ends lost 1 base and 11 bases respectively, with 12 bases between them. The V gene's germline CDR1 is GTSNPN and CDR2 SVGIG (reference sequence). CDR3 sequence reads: CAWSAGGGAPLHF. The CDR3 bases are TGTGCCTGGAGTGCGGGAGGGGGGGCACCCCTCCACTTT.

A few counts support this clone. The CDR3 nucleotides are TGTGCCACCAGCAGACACGTGGGTGGCTACACCTTC. It yields the protein CATSRHVGGYTF. This sequence joins TRBV15 and TRBJ1-2; D remains ambiguous. Trimming stripped 2 bases from V and 7 bases from J, with 8 bases between. CDR1 is LNHNV and CDR2 is YYDKDF in the germline V gene (reference sequence). The CDR3 contains 12 residues.

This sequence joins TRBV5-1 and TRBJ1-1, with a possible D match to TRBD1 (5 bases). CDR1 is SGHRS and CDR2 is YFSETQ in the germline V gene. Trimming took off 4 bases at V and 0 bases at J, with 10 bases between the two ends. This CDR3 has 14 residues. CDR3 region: CASSTRQMNTEAFF. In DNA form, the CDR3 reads TGCGCCAGCAGCACCAGACAGATGAACACTGAAGCTTTCTTT.

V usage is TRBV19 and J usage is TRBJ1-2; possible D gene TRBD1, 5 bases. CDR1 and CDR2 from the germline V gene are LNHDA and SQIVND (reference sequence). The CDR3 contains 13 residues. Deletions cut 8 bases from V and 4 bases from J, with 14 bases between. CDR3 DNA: TGTGCCAGTTGGGGCAGGGCCGCCTATGGCTACACCTTC. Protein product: CASWGRAAYGYTF.

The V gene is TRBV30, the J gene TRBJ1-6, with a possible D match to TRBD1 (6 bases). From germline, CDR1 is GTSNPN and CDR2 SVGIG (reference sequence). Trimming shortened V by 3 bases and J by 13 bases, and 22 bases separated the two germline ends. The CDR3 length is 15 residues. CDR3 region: CAWRVTGTRGFPLHF. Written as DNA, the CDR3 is TGTGCCTGGAGGGTCACCGGGACACGGGGTTTTCCCCTCCACTTT.

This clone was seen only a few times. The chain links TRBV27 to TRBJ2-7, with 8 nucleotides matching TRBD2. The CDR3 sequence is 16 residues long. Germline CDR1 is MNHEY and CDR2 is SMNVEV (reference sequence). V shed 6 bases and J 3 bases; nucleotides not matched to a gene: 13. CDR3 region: CASRSGGAGENYEQYF. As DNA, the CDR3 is TGTGCCAGCAGATCCGGGGGGGCGGGAGAGAACTACGAGCAGTACTTC.

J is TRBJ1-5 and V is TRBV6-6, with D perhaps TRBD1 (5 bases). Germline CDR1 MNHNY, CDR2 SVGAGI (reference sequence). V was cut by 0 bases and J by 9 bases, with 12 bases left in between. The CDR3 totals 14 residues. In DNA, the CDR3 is TGTGCCAGCAGTTACTCGGAGGGGCTGGGGCCCCAGCATTTT. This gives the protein CASSYSEGLGPQHF.

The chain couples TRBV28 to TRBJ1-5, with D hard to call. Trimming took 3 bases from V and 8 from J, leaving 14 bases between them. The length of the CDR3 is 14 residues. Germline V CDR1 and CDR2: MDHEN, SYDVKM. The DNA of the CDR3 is TGTGCCAGCAGTTTGCAAAGAAACCTCAAGCCCCAGCATTTT. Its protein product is CASSLQRNLKPQHF.

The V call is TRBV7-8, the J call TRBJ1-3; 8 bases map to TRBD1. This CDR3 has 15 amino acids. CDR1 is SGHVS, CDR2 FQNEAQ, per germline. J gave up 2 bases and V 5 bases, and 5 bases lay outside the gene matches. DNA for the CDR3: TGTGCCAGCAGCACCGACAGGGGCACTGGAAACACCATATATTTT. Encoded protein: CASSTDRGTGNTIYF.

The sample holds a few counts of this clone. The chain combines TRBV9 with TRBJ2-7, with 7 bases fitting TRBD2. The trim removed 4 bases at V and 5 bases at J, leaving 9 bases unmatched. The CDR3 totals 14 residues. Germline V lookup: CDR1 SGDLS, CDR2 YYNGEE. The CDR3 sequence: CASSPYYAGDEQYF. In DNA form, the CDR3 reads TGTGCCAGCAGCCCTTACTATGCGGGGGACGAGCAGTACTTC.

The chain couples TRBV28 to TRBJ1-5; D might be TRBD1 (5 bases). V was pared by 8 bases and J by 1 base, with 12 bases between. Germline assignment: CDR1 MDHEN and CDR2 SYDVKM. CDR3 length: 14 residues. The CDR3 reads CASSSGGSNQPQHF. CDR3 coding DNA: TGTGCCAGCTCCTCCGGGGGGAGCAATCAGCCCCAGCATTTT.

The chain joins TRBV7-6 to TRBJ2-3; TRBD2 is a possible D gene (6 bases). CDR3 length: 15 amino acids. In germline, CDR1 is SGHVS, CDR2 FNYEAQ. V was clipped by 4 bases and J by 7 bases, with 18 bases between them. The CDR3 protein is CASSSSGEAVYTQYF. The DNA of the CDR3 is TGTGCCAGCAGCTCCTCGGGGGAGGCGGTTTATACGCAGTATTTT. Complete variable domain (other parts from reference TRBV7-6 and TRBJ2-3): GAGVSQSPRYKVTKRGQDVALRCDPISGHVSLYWYRQALGQGPEFLTYFNYEAQQDKSGLPNDRFSAERPEGSISTLTIQRTEQRDSAMYRCASSSSGEAVYTQYFGPGTRLTVL.

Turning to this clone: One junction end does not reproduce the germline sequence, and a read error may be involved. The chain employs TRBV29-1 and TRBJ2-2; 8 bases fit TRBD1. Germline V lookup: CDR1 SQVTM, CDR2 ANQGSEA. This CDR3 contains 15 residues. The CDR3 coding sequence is TGCAGCGCTGAAAGGACAGGGATCGGCACCGGGGAGCTGTTTTTT. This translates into CSAERTGIGTGELFF.

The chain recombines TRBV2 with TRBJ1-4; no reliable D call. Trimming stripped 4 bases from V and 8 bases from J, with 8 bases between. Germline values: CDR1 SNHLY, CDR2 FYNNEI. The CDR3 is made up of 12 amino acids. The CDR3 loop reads CASSVIGEKLFF. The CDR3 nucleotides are TGTGCCAGCAGTGTCATAGGGGAAAAACTGTTTTTT.